This T cell receptor beta chain was captured by sequencing in a study of graft-versus-host responses after intestinal transplantation. Study context: All recipients were given anti-thymocyte globulin induction, and tacrolimus and steroids were then administered for three to four years. The study, taken as a whole, reports: GvH clones were identified in recipient marrow, with some first appearing in ileum or blood.

Turning to this clone: Its antigen is still unknown.

V was pared by 4 bases and J by 3 bases, with 17 bases between. The CDR3 covers 16 residues. Germline V gene sequence: CDR1 SGDLS, CDR2 YYNGEE. The repertoire was sequenced with immunoSEQ multiplex PCR; TCRdb's copy has only in-frame clones and lacks some. The sample holds approximately 90,000 clones; 85% to 95% are singletons and the top ten take more than 0.35%. The sample in question was unstimulated CD8+ T cells sorted from spleen or lymph node cells, obtained before transplant. This receptor was obtained from a human donor who was the organ donor for an intestinal transplant. The rearrangement links TRBV9 to TRBJ2-1; TRBD2 is a possible D gene (6 bases). The CDR3 is CASSFGTQGFYNEQFF. The CDR3 DNA is TGTGCCAGCAGCTTCGGGACTCAAGGTTTCTACAATGAGCAGTTCTTC.